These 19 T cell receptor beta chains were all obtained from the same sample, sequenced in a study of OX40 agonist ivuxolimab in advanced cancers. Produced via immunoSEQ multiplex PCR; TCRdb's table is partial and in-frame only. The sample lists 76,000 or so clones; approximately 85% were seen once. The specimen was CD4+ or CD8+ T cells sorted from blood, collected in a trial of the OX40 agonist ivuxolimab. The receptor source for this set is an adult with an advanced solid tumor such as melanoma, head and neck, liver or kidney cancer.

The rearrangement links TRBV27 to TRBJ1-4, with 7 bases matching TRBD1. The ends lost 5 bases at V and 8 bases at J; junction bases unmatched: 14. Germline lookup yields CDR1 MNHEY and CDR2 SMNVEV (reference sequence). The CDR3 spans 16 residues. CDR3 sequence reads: CASSLTTGTPMEKLFF. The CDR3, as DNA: TGTGCCAGCAGTCTCACGACAGGGACCCCAATGGAAAAACTGTTTTTT.

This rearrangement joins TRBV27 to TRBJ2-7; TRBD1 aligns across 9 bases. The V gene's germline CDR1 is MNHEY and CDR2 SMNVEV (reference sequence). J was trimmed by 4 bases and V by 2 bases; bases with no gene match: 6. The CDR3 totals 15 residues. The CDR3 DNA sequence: TGTGCCAGCAGTTTAGTGCGACAGGGGGGGTACGAGCAGTACTTC. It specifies CASSLVRQGGYEQYF.

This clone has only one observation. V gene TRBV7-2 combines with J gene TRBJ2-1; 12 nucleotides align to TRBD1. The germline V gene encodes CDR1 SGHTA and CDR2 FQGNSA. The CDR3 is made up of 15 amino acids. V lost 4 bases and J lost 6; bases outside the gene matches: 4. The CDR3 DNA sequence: TGTGCCAGCAGCTCGGGACAGGGGGCGCTCAATGAGCAGTTCTTC. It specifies CASSSGQGALNEQFF. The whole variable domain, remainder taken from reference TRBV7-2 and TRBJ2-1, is GAGVSQSPSNKVTEKGKDVELRCDPISGHTALYWYRQSLGQGLEFLIYFQGNSAPDKSGLPSDRFSAERTGGSVSTLTIQRTQQEDSAVYLCASSSGQGALNEQFFGPGTRLTVL.

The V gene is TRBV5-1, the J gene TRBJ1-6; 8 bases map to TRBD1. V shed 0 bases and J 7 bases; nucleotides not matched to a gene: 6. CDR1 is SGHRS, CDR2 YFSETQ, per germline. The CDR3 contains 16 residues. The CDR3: CASSLAGQGQNSPLHF. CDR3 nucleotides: TGCGCCAGCAGCTTGGCCGGACAGGGTCAAAATTCACCCCTCCACTTT.

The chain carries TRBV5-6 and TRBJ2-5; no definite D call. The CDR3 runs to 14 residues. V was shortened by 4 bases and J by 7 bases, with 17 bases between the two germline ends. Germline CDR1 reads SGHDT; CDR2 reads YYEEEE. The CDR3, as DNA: TGTGCCAGCAGCCCCGGATGGGAATTTGGGACCCAGTACTTC. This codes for CASSPGWEFGTQYF. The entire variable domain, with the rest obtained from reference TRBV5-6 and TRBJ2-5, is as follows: DAGVTQSPTHLIKTRGQQVTLRCSPKSGHDTVSWYQQALGQGPQFIFQYYEEEERQRGNFPDRFSGHQFPNYSSELNVNALLLGDSALYLCASSPGWEFGTQYFGPGTRLLVL.

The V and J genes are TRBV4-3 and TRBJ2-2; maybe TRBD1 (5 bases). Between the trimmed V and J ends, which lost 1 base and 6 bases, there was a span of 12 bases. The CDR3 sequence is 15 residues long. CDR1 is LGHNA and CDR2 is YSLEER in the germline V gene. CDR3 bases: TGCGCCAGCAGCCAAGGGTGGACAAGACCCGGGGAGCTGTTTTTT. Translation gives CASSQGWTRPGELFF.

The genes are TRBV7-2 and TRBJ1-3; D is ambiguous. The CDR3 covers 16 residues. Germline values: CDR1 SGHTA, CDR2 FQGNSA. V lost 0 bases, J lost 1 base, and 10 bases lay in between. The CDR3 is CASSLAASPSGNTIYF. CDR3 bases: TGTGCCAGCAGCTTAGCGGCCAGCCCTTCTGGAAACACCATATATTTT.

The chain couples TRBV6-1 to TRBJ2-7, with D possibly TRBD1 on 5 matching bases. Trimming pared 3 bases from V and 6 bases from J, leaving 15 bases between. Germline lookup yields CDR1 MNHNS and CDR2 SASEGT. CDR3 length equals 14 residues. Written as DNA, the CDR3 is TGTGCCAGCAGTGATATTGCAGGGTTCGGCGAGCAGTACTTC. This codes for CASSDIAGFGEQYF.

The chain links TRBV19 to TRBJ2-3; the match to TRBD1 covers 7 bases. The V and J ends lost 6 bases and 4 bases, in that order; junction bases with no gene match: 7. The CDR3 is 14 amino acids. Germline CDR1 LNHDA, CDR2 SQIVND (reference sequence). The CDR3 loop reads CASSLGGRADTQYF. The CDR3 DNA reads TGTGCCAGTAGCCTAGGGGGCCGGGCAGATACGCAGTATTTT. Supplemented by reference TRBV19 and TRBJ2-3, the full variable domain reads DGGITQSPKYLFRKEGQNVTLSCEQNLNHDAMYWYRQDPGQGLRLIYYSQIVNDFQKGDIAEGYSVSREKKESFPLTVTSAQKNPTAFYLCASSLGGRADTQYFGPGTRLTVL.

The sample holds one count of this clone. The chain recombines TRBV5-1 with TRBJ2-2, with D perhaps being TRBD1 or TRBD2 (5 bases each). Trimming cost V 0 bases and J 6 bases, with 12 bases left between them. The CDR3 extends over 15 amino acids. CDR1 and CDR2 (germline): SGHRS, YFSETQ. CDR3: CASSLVSGTAGELFF. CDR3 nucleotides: TGCGCCAGCAGCTTGGTCTCAGGGACGGCCGGGGAGCTGTTTTTT.

CDR3 nucleotides: TGTGCCTGGAGTGTATCCGGGACACGTATTGAAGCTTTCTTT. Translation: CAWSVSGTRIEAFF. The V call is TRBV30, the J call TRBJ1-1; weak D call: TRBD1 (6 bases). This CDR3 spans 14 amino acids. Per the germline V gene, CDR1 is GTSNPN and CDR2 is SVGIG (reference sequence). V was pared by 0 bases and J by 7 bases, with 15 bases between. The variable domain in full, completed from reference TRBV30 and TRBJ1-1, reads SQTIHQWPATLVQPVGSPLSLECTVEGTSNPNLYWYRQAAGRGLQLLFYSVGIGQISSEVPQNLSASRPQDRQFILSSKKLLLSDSGFYLCAWSVSGTRIEAFFGQGTRLTVV.

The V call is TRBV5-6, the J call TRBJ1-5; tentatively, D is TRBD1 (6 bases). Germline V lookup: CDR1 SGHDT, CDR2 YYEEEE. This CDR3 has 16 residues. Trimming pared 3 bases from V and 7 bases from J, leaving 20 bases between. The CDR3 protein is CASSSWELPRGQPQHF. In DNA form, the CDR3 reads TGTGCCAGCAGCTCGTGGGAACTCCCGAGGGGGCAGCCCCAGCATTTT.

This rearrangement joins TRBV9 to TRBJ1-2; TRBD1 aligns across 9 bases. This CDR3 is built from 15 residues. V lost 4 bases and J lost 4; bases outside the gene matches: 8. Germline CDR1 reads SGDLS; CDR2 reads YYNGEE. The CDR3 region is CASSRDRVAGYGYTF. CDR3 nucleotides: TGTGCCAGCAGCCGGGACAGGGTGGCTGGCTATGGCTACACCTTC.

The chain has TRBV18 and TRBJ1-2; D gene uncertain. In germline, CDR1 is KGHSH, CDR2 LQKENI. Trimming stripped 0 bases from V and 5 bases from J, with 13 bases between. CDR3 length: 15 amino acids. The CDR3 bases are TGTGCCAGCTCACCACCGTCGGTCACCAGATATGGCTACACCTTC. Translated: CASSPPSVTRYGYTF.

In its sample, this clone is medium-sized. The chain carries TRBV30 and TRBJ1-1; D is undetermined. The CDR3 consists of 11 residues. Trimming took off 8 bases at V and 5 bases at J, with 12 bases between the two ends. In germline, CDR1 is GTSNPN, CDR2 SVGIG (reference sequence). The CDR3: CASRIWTEAFF. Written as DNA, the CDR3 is TGTGCCAGCAGGATTTGGACTGAAGCTTTCTTT.

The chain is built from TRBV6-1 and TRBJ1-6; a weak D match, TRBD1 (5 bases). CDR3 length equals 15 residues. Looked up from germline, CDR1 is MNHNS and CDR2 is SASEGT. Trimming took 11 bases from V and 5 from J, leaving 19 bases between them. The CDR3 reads CAYLSGRLNNSPLHF. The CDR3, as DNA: TGTGCCTACCTATCGGGACGGCTCAATAATTCACCCCTCCACTTT.

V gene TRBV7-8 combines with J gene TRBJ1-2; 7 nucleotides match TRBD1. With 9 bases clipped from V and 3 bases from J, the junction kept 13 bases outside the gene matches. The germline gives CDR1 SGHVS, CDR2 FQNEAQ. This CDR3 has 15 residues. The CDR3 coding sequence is TGTGCCAGTACCCCACTCCAGGGGGTTGACTATGGCTACACCTTC. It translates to CASTPLQGVDYGYTF.

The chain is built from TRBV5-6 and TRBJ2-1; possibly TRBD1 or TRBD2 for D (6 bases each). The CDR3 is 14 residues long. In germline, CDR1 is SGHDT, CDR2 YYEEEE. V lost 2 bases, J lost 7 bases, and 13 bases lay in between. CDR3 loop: CASSFAGHLNEQFF. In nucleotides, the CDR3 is TGTGCCAGCAGCTTCGCGGGACACTTAAATGAGCAGTTCTTC.

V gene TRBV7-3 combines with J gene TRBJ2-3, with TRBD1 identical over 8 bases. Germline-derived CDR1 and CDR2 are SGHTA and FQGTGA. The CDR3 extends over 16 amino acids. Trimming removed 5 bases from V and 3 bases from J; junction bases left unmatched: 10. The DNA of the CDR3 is TGTGCCAGCAGCCCTACGACAGGGGTAGGAACAGATACGCAGTATTTT. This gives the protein CASSPTTGVGTDTQYF.